The clone carrying this T cell receptor (beta chain) has more than one count but fewer than ten. Germline CDR1 DFQATT, CDR2 SNEGSKA (reference sequence). This CDR3 has 13 amino acids. V was cut by 4 bases and J by 5 bases, with 12 bases left in between. MiXCR, run by TCRdb on the 5' RACE reads, gives a single entry per CDR3 protein. The data hold hundreds of thousands of distinct CDR3 sequences, with nearly 9.5% observed a single time. These data belong to a study of identical twins. This sample also belongs to another study, concerning yellow fever vaccine responses in identical twins.

This sequence joins TRBV20-1 and TRBJ2-1, with D possibly being TRBD1 (5 bases). Sequenced: CD8+ T cells sorted from blood. The origin of this receptor is a woman aged 18-35 years in good health. CDR3: CSATGWRNNEQFF. Written as DNA, the CDR3 is TGCAGTGCTACAGGGTGGAGAAACAATGAGCAGTTCTTC.